This T cell receptor (beta chain) appears in the sequencing data of a study of T cell repertoires in cytomegalovirus infection. Study at large: CMV epitopes in the study were HLA-C-restricted (recently identified) and HLA-B-restricted (well studied). Public TCR beta signature analysis indicated the presence of both CMV infection and matching HLA type.

Of note for this clonotype: The target antigen is unknown.

A single record per CDR3 protein comes from TCRdb applying MiXCR to the reads. Of about 830,000 distinct CDR3 sequences listed, about 30% are singletons. Study-level findings and limits: Ex vivo responses were dominated by HLA-C-restricted CMV-specific TCR beta clonotypes. The cumulative frequency of public TCR beta families distinguished individuals who carried CMV together with the relevant HLA.

Sequencing was performed on cultured CD8+ T cells from PBMCs, taken from culture after CMV antigen stimulation. The receptor was isolated from a human donor in good health (CMV status not recorded). Some clones in this sample may be carry-over from other donors' samples.

The CDR3 coding sequence is TGCGCCAGCAGCCAATGGTCTGGAAAGAAAAACATTCAGTACTTC. Protein product: CASSQWSGKKNIQYF. The V and J genes are TRBV4-1 and TRBJ2-4; D gene uncertain. V gave up 2 bases and J gave up 4 bases, with 12 bases separating them. From germline, CDR1 is MGHRA and CDR2 YSYEKL. This CDR3 is 15 amino acids long.